These T cell receptor beta chains were read from a single sample in a study of blood T cell repertoires in COVID-19. Repertoires were generated with immunoSEQ multiplex PCR, while TCRdb's copy carries only in-frame clones and drops some. The sample lists 15,000 to 20,000 clones, around nine tenths occurring once. Input material: peripheral blood. Receptor source: a human donor in a cohort sampled during active COVID-19. The CDR3 runs from the conserved cysteine through the conserved F or W. Fields, in order: clone size, J gene, D gene, V gene, CDR3 DNA, CDR3 protein. A D gene is named only where the DNA matches it firmly. The listing skips clone size in some rows; elsewhere it reads once, few, many or a size class.

once | TRBJ2-3 | TRBD2 | TRBV27 | TGTGCCAGCAGTTCCCCCGGGACTAGCGCAGATACGCAGTATTTT | CASSSPGTSADTQYF
NA | TRBJ2-2 | TRBD1 | TRBV5-4 | TGTGCCACCCAGGGACAGGGTGTCGGGGAGCTGTTTTTT | CATQGQGVGELFF
once | TRBJ1-1 | NA | TRBV19 | TGTGCCACCCGTGGGACAACTCTTAACACTGAAGCTTTCTTT | CATRGTTLNTEAFF
NA | TRBJ2-3 | NA | TRBV18 | TGTGCCAGCTCGACAAGGAGGGATACGCAGTATTTT | CASSTRRDTQYF
once | TRBJ1-1 | NA | TRBV19 | TGTGCCAGTACGCGGAAACCCGGCTGGAACACTGAAGCTTTCTTT | CASTRKPGWNTEAFF
NA | TRBJ1-1 | NA | TRBV4-1 | TGCGCCAGCAGCCAAGATTATGCCAGGGAAGCTTTCTTT | CASSQDYAREAFF
NA | TRBJ1-2 | NA | TRBV6-5 | TGTGCCAGCAGTTCTTCCAGGGTAGGCTATGGCTACACCTTC | CASSSSRVGYGYTF
NA | TRBJ1-1 | NA | TRBV11-2 | TGTGCCAGCACCCAACACGCGAGGGATGTAACTGAAGCTTTCTTT | CASTQHARDVTEAFF
NA | TRBJ1-5 | NA | TRBV18 | TGTGCCAGCTCACTGCCCGGCCGGGGAGGCAATCAGCCCCAGCATTTT | CASSLPGRGGNQPQHF
NA | TRBJ2-7 | NA | TRBV29-1 | TGCAGCGTTGAAGATAAAACATCTTTCTCCTACGAGCAGTACTTC | CSVEDKTSFSYEQYF
few | TRBJ2-3 | TRBD2 | TRBV7-2 | TGTGCCAGCAGCTTAAGTCGGCCAGCGGGGACGCAGTATTTT | CASSLSRPAGTQYF
few | TRBJ1-1 | NA | TRBV6-5 | TGTGCCAGCAACCGGCCAGGCCCGAACACTGAAGCTTTCTTT | CASNRPGPNTEAFF
NA | TRBJ1-1 | NA | TRBV6-5 | TGTGCCAGCAGCGAGGGATACACTGAAGCTTTCTTT | CASSEGYTEAFF
NA | TRBJ1-3 | NA | TRBV7-9 | TGTGCCAGCAGCACATACACCGGGAGCTCTGGAAACACCATATATTTT | CASSTYTGSSGNTIYF
NA | TRBJ2-1 | NA | TRBV11-2 | TGTGCCAGCAGCTTAGTCTATGGGACAACCTCCTACAATGAGCAGTTCTTC | CASSLVYGTTSYNEQFF
NA | TRBJ2-7 | TRBD1 | TRBV5-1 | TGCGCCAGCAGCCACGGGACAGGGAGTTCCTACGAGCAGTACTTC | CASSHGTGSSYEQYF
once | TRBJ2-2 | NA | TRBV3-1/TRBV3-2 | TGTGCCAGCAGCCCCCGGGAAACCGGGGAGCTGTTTTTT | CASSPRETGELFF